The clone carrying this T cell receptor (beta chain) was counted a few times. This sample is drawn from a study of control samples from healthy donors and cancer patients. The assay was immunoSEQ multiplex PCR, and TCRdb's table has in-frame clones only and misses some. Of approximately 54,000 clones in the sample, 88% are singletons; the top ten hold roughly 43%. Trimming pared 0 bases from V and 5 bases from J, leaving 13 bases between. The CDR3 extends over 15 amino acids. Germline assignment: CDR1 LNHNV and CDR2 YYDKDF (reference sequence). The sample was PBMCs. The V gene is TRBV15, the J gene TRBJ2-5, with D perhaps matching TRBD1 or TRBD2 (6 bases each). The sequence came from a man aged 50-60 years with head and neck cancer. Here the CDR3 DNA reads TGTGCCACCAGCAGAGATAAGGGGGGCGGCGAGACCCAGTACTTC. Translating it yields CATSRDKGGGETQYF.